This TCR beta chain was captured by sequencing in a study of T cell repertoires in cytomegalovirus infection. About the research overall: Carrying CMV and the relevant HLA type showed in public TCR beta signatures. Findings and caveats of the study: Individuals carrying CMV plus the relevant HLA were identified by cumulative frequency of public TCR beta families. HLA-C-restricted TCR beta clonotypes specific for CMV led the ex vivo response.

TCRdb independently ran MiXCR on the reads; one entry per CDR3 protein. The sample holds 100,000 to 150,000 distinct CDR3 sequences, more than 30% seen once. As regards this clonotype: Its antigen is unidentified.

This CDR3 region has 17 residues. The ends were cut back, 5 bases at V and 0 bases at J, with 17 bases in the middle. Germline V gives CDR1 SGHTA, CDR2 FQGNSA. The material sequenced was CD8+ T cells from cultured PBMCs, taken from culture after CMV antigen stimulation. This TCR came from a human donor in good health (CMV status not recorded). Some clones in this sample may be carry-over from other donors' samples. V and J are TRBV7-2 and TRBJ2-1, with D possibly being TRBD2 (5 bases). The CDR3 region is CASSRLPRGNSYNEQFF. DNA of the CDR3: TGTGCCAGCAGCAGGCTCCCCCGAGGGAACTCCTACAATGAGCAGTTCTTC.